This T cell receptor (beta chain) was captured in a study of blood T cells in healthy people across ages. Regarding the study as a whole: The unsorted PBMCs prevented any conclusive comparison of naive versus antigen-experienced cells.

This clonotype was picked up a small number of times. Its antigen remains unknown. Together with a sample-barcoded 5' primer, a J-beta primer mix was included in a second PCR lasting roughly 6 to 12 cycles. Each CDR3 protein gets one entry after TCRdb re-called the 5' RACE reads with MiXCR. This sample carries 1.5 million to 2 million distinct CDR3 sequences, just under 50% of them seen once, and the ten largest clones take less than 2.5%. The V and J ends lost 2 bases and 7 bases respectively, with 12 bases between them. CDR1 and CDR2 (germline): LGHDT, YNNKEL (reference sequence). The CDR3 runs 15 residues.

This sequence originates from a woman in her thirties or forties in good health. The V and J genes are TRBV3-1 and TRBJ1-6; TRBD1 is a possible D gene (6 bases). The specimen sequenced was blood. This chain's CDR3 is CASSQSTGNNSPLHF. The DNA for the CDR3 is TGTGCCAGCAGCCAAAGCACAGGGAACAATTCACCCCTCCACTTT.